This TCR beta chain was documented in a study of blood T cell repertoires in COVID-19. Study-level background: Sample material is recorded as cDNA or gDNA derived from T cells, B-cell-depleted T cells, or PBMCs.

V was trimmed by 3 bases and J by 0 bases, leaving 8 bases between them. Germline assignment: CDR1 SEHNR and CDR2 FQNEAQ (reference sequence). CDR3 length: 14 amino acids. In the original analysis: Amplification from reference gene primers served as the basis for estimated nucleated cell counts. Sequencing was performed with immunoSEQ multiplex PCR; in TCRdb, only in-frame clones are kept and a portion is missing. That table is the source of V, J and clone size, and D and trimming were worked out from the DNA. Altogether about 70,000 clones are present, around 89% being singletons, with the ten largest covering 5.5% to 7%.

The chain is built from TRBV7-9 and TRBJ1-1, with D unclear. Sequencing input: peripheral blood. The clonotype was recovered from a woman in her 70s with acute or convalescent COVID-19. The chain's CDR3 is CASSFSGLNTEAFF. CDR3 bases: TGTGCCAGCAGCTTCAGTGGCCTGAACACTGAAGCTTTCTTT.